This is a list of T cell receptor beta chains from one sample in a study of T cell responses to AZD1222 COVID-19 vaccine. Only in-frame clones appear in the TCRdb table, and some are missing; sequencing was by immunoSEQ multiplex PCR. The sample carries some 130,000 clones, 80% to 90% recorded once. The sample was peripheral blood, taken on day 0 of AZD1222 vaccination. The receptor source for this set is an adult in good health. Each CDR3 is given with its conserved first and last residue. D genes are given only for firm matches. Only part of the rows carry a size: once, few, many, or a class if the clone is expanded.

abundance: -
d_gene: TRBD1
j_gene: TRBJ1-2
v_gene: TRBV19
CDR3nt: TGTGCCAGTAGTCCGCAGACAGGGTTTAGGCGGGCCTGGGGCTACACCTTC
CDR3aa: CASSPQTGFRRAWGYTF

abundance: -
d_gene: TRBD1
j_gene: TRBJ1-1
v_gene: TRBV14
CDR3nt: TGTGCCAGCAGCCATCACAGGGGGCCTGGCACTGAAGCTTTCTTT
CDR3aa: CASSHHRGPGTEAFF

abundance: -
d_gene: -
j_gene: TRBJ2-7
v_gene: TRBV29-1
CDR3nt: TGCAGCGCTAACAAGGGGGGAAACGAGCAGTACTTC
CDR3aa: CSANKGGNEQYF

abundance: -
d_gene: TRBD1
j_gene: TRBJ1-3
v_gene: TRBV9
CDR3nt: TGTGCCAGCAGCGATCGGATTTCGAGAGAGGGGGCGACTGGAAACACCATATATTTT
CDR3aa: CASSDRISREGATGNTIYF

abundance: -
d_gene: -
j_gene: TRBJ1-5
v_gene: TRBV5-8
CDR3nt: TGTGCCAGCAGCTTGTTAAAGGTACGCGCCAGGTCCCCGCATTTT
CDR3aa: CASSLLKVRARSPHF

abundance: -
d_gene: TRBD1
j_gene: TRBJ2-7
v_gene: TRBV29-1
CDR3nt: TGCAGCGTTATCGGACAGGGGGGCTACGAGCAGTACTTC
CDR3aa: CSVIGQGGYEQYF

abundance: -
d_gene: -
j_gene: TRBJ2-7
v_gene: TRBV21-1
CDR3nt: TGTGCCAGCAGCAAAGCAAGTCGTGGGAGCTCCTACGAGCAGTACTTC
CDR3aa: CASSKASRGSSYEQYF

abundance: -
d_gene: TRBD2
j_gene: TRBJ2-1
v_gene: TRBV4-1
CDR3nt: TGCGCCAGCAGCCAAGATCAGATAGCGGGATCCTCCTACAATGAGCAGTTCTTC
CDR3aa: CASSQDQIAGSSYNEQFF

abundance: -
d_gene: -
j_gene: TRBJ2-3
v_gene: TRBV10-3
CDR3nt: TGTGCCATCAGTGAGTCCCCTCAGACAGGCAGCCGCACAGATACGCAGTATTTT
CDR3aa: CAISESPQTGSRTDTQYF

abundance: -
d_gene: -
j_gene: TRBJ1-5
v_gene: TRBV6-5
CDR3nt: TGTGCCAGCGGCAGTCGGCATCAGCCCCAGCATTTT
CDR3aa: CASGSRHQPQHF

abundance: -
d_gene: -
j_gene: TRBJ1-4
v_gene: TRBV5-1
CDR3nt: TGCGCCAGCAGCTTGGGACATACTAATGAAAAACTGTTTTTT
CDR3aa: CASSLGHTNEKLFF

abundance: once
d_gene: TRBD2
j_gene: TRBJ2-3
v_gene: TRBV9
CDR3nt: TGTGCCAGCAGCACTCCCGGGACTAGCGGGGACGTTACTAGCACAGATACGCAGTATTTT
CDR3aa: CASSTPGTSGDVTSTDTQYF

abundance: -
d_gene: -
j_gene: TRBJ1-4
v_gene: TRBV6-2/TRBV6-3
CDR3nt: TGTGCCAGCAGTTCGACAGCGCGAAATGAAAAACTGTTTTTT
CDR3aa: CASSSTARNEKLFF

abundance: -
d_gene: -
j_gene: TRBJ2-7
v_gene: TRBV3-1/TRBV3-2
CDR3nt: TGTGCCAGCAGCCATGGATTAGGCGAGCAGTACTTC
CDR3aa: CASSHGLGEQYF

abundance: -
d_gene: TRBD1
j_gene: TRBJ1-5
v_gene: TRBV15
CDR3nt: TGTGCCACCAGCAGACCCTCCCAGGGGGTTCGCAATCAGCCCCAGCATTTT
CDR3aa: CATSRPSQGVRNQPQHF

abundance: -
d_gene: -
j_gene: TRBJ1-6
v_gene: TRBV6-5
CDR3nt: TGTGCCAGCAGTACCCCGGTTCAAAATTCACCCCTCCACTTT
CDR3aa: CASSTPVQNSPLHF

abundance: -
d_gene: -
j_gene: TRBJ2-7
v_gene: TRBV11-3
CDR3nt: TGTGCCAGCAGCGGGGATTCCTACGAGCAGTACTTC
CDR3aa: CASSGDSYEQYF

abundance: -
d_gene: -
j_gene: TRBJ1-2
v_gene: TRBV16
CDR3nt: TGTGCCAGCAGCCAACAGGGCGGAATCTCCTATGGCTACACCTTC
CDR3aa: CASSQQGGISYGYTF